A selection of T cell receptor beta chains follows, all from one sample in a study of CD8 T cells in Susac syndrome. In TCRdb, the immunoSEQ multiplex PCR reads were re-called with MiXCR into one record per CDR3 protein. In the table there are some 160,000 distinct CDR3 sequences, just over 90% of which are singletons. Specimen: CD4+ T cells from PBMCs. These receptor sequences come from a human donor in good health. Each CDR3 is given with its conserved first and last residue. Fields, in order: J gene, V gene, clone size, D gene, CDR3 protein, CDR3 DNA. A D gene is named only where the DNA matches it firmly. The size entry is marked missing in some rows and otherwise reads once, few, many or a size class.

J gene: TRBJ1-3; V gene: TRBV29-1; clone size: .; D gene: TRBD1; CDR3 protein: CSAKEGYRGTDTIYF; CDR3 DNA: TGCAGCGCCAAGGAGGGATACAGGGGGACGGACACCATATATTTT
J gene: TRBJ2-6; V gene: TRBV6-5; clone size: .; D gene: .; CDR3 protein: CASIYGTLAISGANVLTF; CDR3 DNA: TGTGCCAGCATTTACGGGACGCTTGCTATCTCTGGGGCCAACGTCCTGACTTTC
J gene: TRBJ1-4; V gene: TRBV20-1; clone size: .; D gene: .; CDR3 protein: CSAGRDEKLFF; CDR3 DNA: TGCAGTGCTGGCAGGGATGAAAAACTGTTTTTT
J gene: TRBJ2-5; V gene: TRBV6-1; clone size: .; D gene: .; CDR3 protein: CASRRENKETQYF; CDR3 DNA: TGTGCCAGCAGGAGAGAGAACAAAGAGACCCAGTACTTC
J gene: TRBJ1-5; V gene: TRBV30; clone size: .; D gene: .; CDR3 protein: CAWGGKGNQPQHF; CDR3 DNA: TGTGCCTGGGGGGGAAAGGGCAATCAGCCCCAGCATTTT
J gene: TRBJ2-7; V gene: TRBV3-1; clone size: .; D gene: .; CDR3 protein: CASSPGIEDEQYF; CDR3 DNA: TGTGCCAGCAGCCCCGGGATTGAGGACGAGCAGTACTTC
J gene: TRBJ2-7; V gene: TRBV7-2; clone size: .; D gene: .; CDR3 protein: CASSSQGLVYEQYF; CDR3 DNA: TGTGCCAGCAGCTCCCAGGGACTGGTCTACGAGCAGTACTTC
J gene: TRBJ1-5; V gene: TRBV5-6; clone size: .; D gene: .; CDR3 protein: CASSQMRGNQPQHF; CDR3 DNA: TGTGCCAGCAGCCAAATGAGAGGCAATCAGCCCCAGCATTTT
J gene: TRBJ1-2; V gene: TRBV29-1; clone size: .; D gene: TRBD1; CDR3 protein: CSVGQGSGYGYTF; CDR3 DNA: TGCAGCGTGGGACAGGGTTCGGGCTATGGCTACACCTTC
J gene: TRBJ1-2; V gene: TRBV29-1; clone size: once; D gene: TRBD1; CDR3 protein: CSGADRGSTGYTF; CDR3 DNA: TGCAGCGGTGCGGACAGGGGGTCGACTGGCTACACCTTC
J gene: TRBJ2-3; V gene: TRBV12-3/TRBV12-4; clone size: .; D gene: TRBD1; CDR3 protein: CASARDRLVDTQYF; CDR3 DNA: TGTGCCAGCGCCCGGGACAGGCTCGTGGATACGCAGTATTTT
J gene: TRBJ1-2; V gene: TRBV30; clone size: .; D gene: TRBD1; CDR3 protein: CAWNYGQGGVYGYTF; CDR3 DNA: TGTGCCTGGAATTACGGACAGGGGGGCGTCTATGGCTACACCTTC
J gene: TRBJ2-7; V gene: TRBV9; clone size: .; D gene: .; CDR3 protein: CASSVSGNSYEQYF; CDR3 DNA: TGTGCCAGCAGCGTCTCAGGAAACTCCTACGAGCAGTACTTC
J gene: TRBJ2-3; V gene: TRBV20-1; clone size: .; D gene: TRBD2; CDR3 protein: CSAPTSVDTDTQYF; CDR3 DNA: TGCAGTGCGCCGACTAGCGTGGACACAGATACGCAGTATTTT
J gene: TRBJ2-1; V gene: TRBV5-1; clone size: .; D gene: .; CDR3 protein: CASSGVLAQGEQFF; CDR3 DNA: TGCGCCAGCAGCGGGGTACTAGCACAGGGTGAGCAGTTCTTC
J gene: TRBJ1-2; V gene: TRBV4-1; clone size: .; D gene: .; CDR3 protein: CASSQELPGAAGYGYTF; CDR3 DNA: TGCGCCAGCAGCCAAGAGCTACCGGGGGCGGCTGGCTATGGCTACACCTTC
J gene: TRBJ2-2; V gene: TRBV27; clone size: .; D gene: .; CDR3 protein: CASSSKGAGELFF; CDR3 DNA: TGTGCCAGCAGTTCTAAGGGAGCCGGGGAGCTGTTTTTT
J gene: TRBJ2-1; V gene: TRBV20-1; clone size: .; D gene: TRBD2; CDR3 protein: CSARVASGRARYNEQFF; CDR3 DNA: TGCAGTGCTAGAGTAGCTAGCGGGAGGGCCCGATACAATGAGCAGTTCTTC
J gene: TRBJ2-7; V gene: TRBV20-1; clone size: once; D gene: TRBD2; CDR3 protein: CSAPTSGGGEQYF; CDR3 DNA: TGCAGTGCCCCGACTAGCGGGGGCGGAGAGCAGTACTTC
J gene: TRBJ2-5; V gene: TRBV11-2; clone size: .; D gene: .; CDR3 protein: CASRGGETQYF; CDR3 DNA: TGTGCCAGCAGAGGGGGAGAGACCCAGTACTTC
J gene: TRBJ1-2; V gene: TRBV7-2; clone size: .; D gene: .; CDR3 protein: CASSFLGRREVPFTF; CDR3 DNA: TGTGCCAGCAGCTTTCTGGGCCGAAGGGAGGTCCCTTTCACCTTC
J gene: TRBJ2-5; V gene: TRBV4-3; clone size: few; D gene: .; CDR3 protein: CASSQVDFSSGTQYF; CDR3 DNA: TGCGCCAGCAGCCAAGTAGATTTCAGCTCGGGGACCCAGTACTTC
J gene: TRBJ1-1; V gene: TRBV13; clone size: .; D gene: .; CDR3 protein: CASSLYGGATEVFF; CDR3 DNA: TGTGCCAGCAGCTTATATGGAGGGGCCACTGAAGTTTTCTTT
J gene: TRBJ2-5; V gene: TRBV29-1; clone size: .; D gene: TRBD1; CDR3 protein: CSVVTGGETQYF; CDR3 DNA: TGCAGCGTTGTGACAGGGGGGGAGACCCAGTACTTC
J gene: TRBJ2-2; V gene: TRBV7-9; clone size: .; D gene: .; CDR3 protein: CASSLREENTGELFF; CDR3 DNA: TGTGCCAGCAGCTTAAGGGAGGAGAACACCGGGGAGCTGTTTTTT
J gene: TRBJ2-7; V gene: TRBV12-3/TRBV12-4; clone size: .; D gene: TRBD1; CDR3 protein: CASRREFRRDRAYEQYF; CDR3 DNA: TGTGCCAGCAGGCGGGAGTTTCGCCGGGACAGGGCCTACGAGCAGTACTTC
J gene: TRBJ2-3; V gene: TRBV24-1; clone size: few; D gene: .; CDR3 protein: CATSAKEAASTDTQYF; CDR3 DNA: TGTGCCACCAGTGCCAAGGAAGCAGCTAGCACAGATACGCAGTATTTT
J gene: TRBJ2-5; V gene: TRBV7-9; clone size: .; D gene: .; CDR3 protein: CASSAETQYF; CDR3 DNA: TGTGCCAGCAGCGCAGAGACCCAGTACTTC
J gene: TRBJ2-3; V gene: TRBV5-1; clone size: .; D gene: .; CDR3 protein: CASSWQGRTDTQYF; CDR3 DNA: TGCGCCAGCAGCTGGCAGGGGCGCACAGATACGCAGTATTTT
J gene: TRBJ2-7; V gene: TRBV20-1; clone size: .; D gene: TRBD2; CDR3 protein: CSASPKEAGNSYEQYF; CDR3 DNA: TGCAGTGCTAGTCCTAAAGAAGCGGGGAACTCCTACGAGCAGTACTTC
J gene: TRBJ2-1; V gene: TRBV6-1; clone size: .; D gene: TRBD2; CDR3 protein: CASERERNEQFF; CDR3 DNA: TGTGCCAGCGAGCGGGAGAGGAATGAGCAGTTCTTC
J gene: TRBJ2-7; V gene: TRBV5-1; clone size: .; D gene: TRBD1; CDR3 protein: CASSLAGTGSSYEQYF; CDR3 DNA: TGCGCCAGCAGCTTAGCCGGGACAGGCTCCTCCTACGAGCAGTACTTC
J gene: TRBJ1-4; V gene: TRBV7-2; clone size: once; D gene: .; CDR3 protein: CASSLGYRTNEKLFF; CDR3 DNA: TGTGCCAGCAGCTTAGGATACCGAACTAATGAAAAACTGTTTTTT
J gene: TRBJ2-1; V gene: TRBV18; clone size: .; D gene: TRBD2; CDR3 protein: CASSPVLAGGRNEQFF; CDR3 DNA: TGTGCCAGCTCACCGGTACTAGCGGGAGGACGCAATGAGCAGTTCTTC
J gene: TRBJ2-2; V gene: TRBV6-5; clone size: .; D gene: .; CDR3 protein: CASASQGNSAGELFF; CDR3 DNA: TGTGCCAGCGCCTCCCAGGGGAATTCGGCCGGGGAGCTGTTTTTT
J gene: TRBJ2-7; V gene: TRBV7-8; clone size: .; D gene: .; CDR3 protein: CASSLGFGQGGYEQYF; CDR3 DNA: TGTGCCAGCAGCTTAGGGTTCGGTCAGGGAGGCTACGAGCAGTACTTC
J gene: TRBJ1-6; V gene: TRBV27; clone size: .; D gene: .; CDR3 protein: CASSLGGWTPLHF; CDR3 DNA: TGTGCCAGCAGTTTGGGGGGTTGGACACCCCTCCACTTT
J gene: TRBJ2-5; V gene: TRBV15; clone size: .; D gene: .; CDR3 protein: CATRRDLRGDQYF; CDR3 DNA: TGTGCCACCAGACGCGACCTGAGGGGGGACCAGTACTTC
J gene: TRBJ1-3; V gene: TRBV7-2; clone size: .; D gene: TRBD1; CDR3 protein: CASSPTGFSENTIYF; CDR3 DNA: TGTGCCAGCAGCCCGACAGGGTTCTCTGAAAACACCATATATTTT
J gene: TRBJ2-4; V gene: TRBV5-1; clone size: .; D gene: TRBD1; CDR3 protein: CASSLGPQGNIQYF; CDR3 DNA: TGCGCCAGCAGCTTGGGCCCACAGGGGAACATTCAGTACTTC
J gene: TRBJ2-2; V gene: TRBV7-3; clone size: .; D gene: .; CDR3 protein: CASSPSGDTGELFF; CDR3 DNA: TGTGCCAGCAGCCCATCGGGGGACACCGGGGAGCTGTTTTTT
J gene: TRBJ1-5; V gene: TRBV18; clone size: .; D gene: .; CDR3 protein: CASSRAAGNQPQHF; CDR3 DNA: TGTGCCAGCTCACGGGCAGCGGGCAATCAGCCCCAGCATTTT
J gene: TRBJ1-1; V gene: TRBV24-1; clone size: .; D gene: .; CDR3 protein: CATSDLGTEAFF; CDR3 DNA: TGTGCCACCAGTGATTTGGGAACTGAAGCTTTCTTT
J gene: TRBJ1-4; V gene: TRBV4-1; clone size: once; D gene: TRBD1; CDR3 protein: CASSFRDRAGEKLFF; CDR3 DNA: TGCGCCAGCAGCTTCCGGGACAGGGCTGGTGAAAAACTGTTTTTT
J gene: TRBJ1-1; V gene: TRBV15; clone size: .; D gene: .; CDR3 protein: CATSRDYNPSNTEAFF; CDR3 DNA: TGTGCCACCAGCAGAGACTATAATCCGTCGAACACTGAAGCTTTCTTT
J gene: TRBJ2-2; V gene: TRBV5-1; clone size: .; D gene: TRBD2; CDR3 protein: CASNLLAGDNTGELFF; CDR3 DNA: TGCGCCAGCAACCTACTAGCGGGAGATAACACCGGGGAGCTGTTTTTT
J gene: TRBJ2-5; V gene: TRBV11-2; clone size: .; D gene: TRBD2; CDR3 protein: CASTQPWGARQLAGETSGTQYF; CDR3 DNA: TGTGCCAGCACCCAACCTTGGGGGGCGCGCCAACTAGCGGGAGAAACGAGTGGGACCCAGTACTTC
J gene: TRBJ2-7; V gene: TRBV5-1; clone size: few; D gene: .; CDR3 protein: CASSPATDYEQYF; CDR3 DNA: TGCGCCAGCAGCCCCGCGACAGATTACGAGCAGTACTTC
J gene: TRBJ2-7; V gene: TRBV28; clone size: .; D gene: TRBD2; CDR3 protein: CASRPSGTSSYEQYF; CDR3 DNA: TGTGCCAGCAGACCTAGCGGGACCAGCTCCTACGAGCAGTACTTC
J gene: TRBJ1-5; V gene: TRBV15; clone size: .; D gene: .; CDR3 protein: CATSHSQESRPQHF; CDR3 DNA: TGTGCCACCAGTCACTCTCAGGAAAGTAGGCCCCAGCATTTT
J gene: TRBJ2-7; V gene: TRBV30; clone size: .; D gene: TRBD1; CDR3 protein: CAWGMTGGSYEQYF; CDR3 DNA: TGTGCCTGGGGGATGACAGGGGGTTCCTACGAGCAGTACTTC
J gene: TRBJ2-7; V gene: TRBV28; clone size: .; D gene: .; CDR3 protein: CASSLRPQGRSYEQYF; CDR3 DNA: TGTGCCAGCAGTTTACGCCCACAGGGACGCTCCTACGAGCAGTACTTC
J gene: TRBJ2-4; V gene: TRBV5-1; clone size: .; D gene: .; CDR3 protein: CASSLGQVEDIQYF; CDR3 DNA: TGCGCCAGCAGCTTGGGACAGGTAGAGGACATTCAGTACTTC
J gene: TRBJ1-2; V gene: TRBV29-1; clone size: .; D gene: TRBD1; CDR3 protein: CSVDFFGTGGEGYTF; CDR3 DNA: TGCAGCGTTGATTTTTTTGGGACAGGGGGCGAAGGCTACACCTTC
J gene: TRBJ2-7; V gene: TRBV5-1; clone size: .; D gene: .; CDR3 protein: CASSFGPGDPWTYEQYF; CDR3 DNA: TGCGCCAGCAGCTTTGGTCCCGGGGACCCGTGGACCTACGAGCAGTACTTC
J gene: TRBJ2-3; V gene: TRBV5-1; clone size: .; D gene: TRBD2; CDR3 protein: CASSLGTSWEADTQYF; CDR3 DNA: TGCGCCAGCAGCTTGGGGACTAGTTGGGAGGCGGATACGCAGTATTTT
J gene: TRBJ2-1; V gene: TRBV14; clone size: .; D gene: .; CDR3 protein: CASSQRNEQFF; CDR3 DNA: TGTGCCAGCAGCCAACGTAATGAGCAGTTCTTC
J gene: TRBJ2-3; V gene: TRBV6-2/TRBV6-3; clone size: .; D gene: TRBD2; CDR3 protein: CASRHSSGSPSDTQYF; CDR3 DNA: TGTGCCAGCAGACATTCTAGCGGTTCGCCCTCAGATACGCAGTATTTT
J gene: TRBJ2-3; V gene: TRBV14; clone size: .; D gene: .; CDR3 protein: CASSPPAIAGTQYF; CDR3 DNA: TGTGCCAGCAGCCCTCCGGCGATAGCTGGTACGCAGTATTTT
J gene: TRBJ2-1; V gene: TRBV5-6; clone size: .; D gene: .; CDR3 protein: CASSPSPATYNEQFF; CDR3 DNA: TGTGCCAGCAGCCCGAGCCCGGCTACCTACAATGAGCAGTTCTTC